What follows describes a single T cell receptor beta chain. Its cognate antigen has yet to be identified. Qualities for individual bases were not recorded, and no much larger clone is one base off. This record comes from a study of blood T cell repertoires in COVID-19 (TCRdb year 2020). In terms of the full investigation: Collaborator samples came from the United States, Italy and Spain and covered acute and convalescent phases of COVID-19. The material from the prospective study consisted of cDNA or gDNA derived from T cells, B-cell-depleted T cells, or PBMCs. Subjects who had been exposed to COVID-19, were actively infected with it, or had recovered from it provided the deeply sampled blood TCRbeta repertoires that made up the dataset. The repertoires were made available in a free public database intended to serve as a resource for research on the immune response to SARS-CoV-2. The samples were drawn from two sources: the first 160 participants of the ongoing ImmuneRACE study, and about 1,300 subjects contributed by 6 global collaborators. A de-identified subject ID, COVID-19 status, age in years and sex were almost always included in the sample metadata. HLA class I and class II types, where available, came from metadata supplied by the sample provider rather than from assay-based typing. Results the study describes overall, beyond this receptor: How much clinical and demographic metadata was included differed by source and by participant, and the metadata was provided uncurated.

CDR1 SEHNR and CDR2 FQNEAQ were looked up in the germline V gene (reference sequence). V is clipped by 5 bases and J by 8 bases, and the sequence between their germline boundaries is 13 bases long. The CDR3 runs 13 amino acids, cysteine and phenylalanine included. Here the CDR3 DNA is all that survives: 39 bases in frame from base 1. TCRbeta CDR3 regions were amplified from genomic DNA by means of the immunoSEQ Assay, a bias-controlled multiplex PCR. As for how the authors treated the data: The number of nucleated cells in each sample was estimated from the amplification of reference gene primers within the assay. To quantify the absolute abundance of each unique TCRbeta CDR3 rearrangement, sequence reads were collapsed and filtered. For each sample, productive Simpson clonality was calculated as the square root of Simpson's diversity index across productive rearrangements. Imported from immuneACCESS, the table was reduced by TCRdb to in-frame sequences with V and J called. These copies leave out some clones; in studies compared against another copy, an unresolved V gene accounts for under half, and the cause of the remainder is not known. The V and J calls and clone size come from that table; D and trimming were worked out from the DNA. Present in this sample are under 20,000 clones, roughly nine tenths of which were seen just once. Of the sample, under 8.5% is held by the ten largest clones.

Whole blood was collected in K2EDTA tubes by collaborating institutions according to the institutions' own protocols. For TCRbeta analysis, collaborator samples were shipped as frozen whole blood, as isolated PBMCs, or as DNA extracted from either sample type. The sequence links TRBV7-9 to TRBJ2-1; TRBD1 is a possible D gene, resting on 6 matching bases. The TCR originated in a human donor with active COVID-19. The donor label of this sample is uncertain. Material for sequencing was peripheral blood. The bases read TGTGCCAGCAGCATCAGGGGTTGGGATGAGCAGTTCTTC. Translated, it reads CASSIRGWDEQFF.